These 9 T cell receptor beta chains were all obtained from the same sample, sequenced in a study of blood T cells in healthy people across ages. With a J-beta primer mix and a sample-barcoded 5' primer, a second PCR ran about 7 to 12 cycles. TCRdb analysed the 5' RACE reads with MiXCR anew, one entry per CDR3 protein. The data contain around 1,700,000 distinct CDR3 sequences, over 25% of them seen just once; the ten biggest clones take up 6.5% to 8.5%. The sample taken for sequencing was blood. The source of these receptors is a young woman in good health.

The chain uses TRBV28 and TRBJ2-1; unclear D gene. There are 12 residues in the CDR3. CDR1 and CDR2 from the germline V gene are MDHEN and SYDVKM. V lost 5 bases and J lost 8, with 10 bases in between. Written as DNA, the CDR3 is TGTGCCAGCAGTGCAGTGGGCGATGAGCAGTTCTTC. Protein product: CASSAVGDEQFF.

V is TRBV12-3 or TRBV12-4 and J is TRBJ1-4; possibly TRBD1 for D (5 bases). V was pared by 3 bases and J by 3 bases, with 14 bases between. The CDR3 extends over 16 amino acids. The CDR3 nucleotides read TGTGCCAGCAGTTTTTTCGGGACTCTGGCTAATGAAAAACTGTTTTTT. Translating it yields CASSFFGTLANEKLFF.

The sample holds a few counts of this clonotype. The V gene is TRBV2, the J gene TRBJ2-7; the match to TRBD2 covers 7 bases. V gave up 6 bases and J gave up 2 bases; unmatched junction bases: 4. CDR1 is SNHLY, CDR2 FYNNEI, per germline. The CDR3 length is 13 residues. CDR3 sequence reads: CASREAGAYEQYF. Here the CDR3 DNA reads TGTGCCAGCAGGGAGGCGGGGGCCTACGAGCAGTACTTC.

This clonotype was picked up many times. Here the CDR3 reads CASSLGYLSNEQFF. DNA for the CDR3: TGCGCCAGCAGCTTGGGGTACCTTAGTAATGAGCAGTTCTTC. The J gene is TRBJ2-1, the V gene TRBV5-1, with unresolved D. In germline, CDR1 is SGHRS, CDR2 YFSETQ. V dropped 0 bases and J dropped 7 bases, with 11 bases sitting between them. The CDR3 has 14 amino acids.

This rearrangement joins TRBV19 to TRBJ2-5; the D gene is possibly TRBD2 (5 bases). Germline lookup yields CDR1 LNHDA and CDR2 SQIVND (reference sequence). Trimming took 4 bases from V and 2 from J, leaving 11 bases between them. This CDR3 is built from 14 residues. CDR3 amino acids: CASSTSWEQETQYF. The CDR3 DNA reads TGTGCCAGTAGTACCAGTTGGGAGCAAGAGACCCAGTACTTC.

V usage is TRBV20-1 and J usage is TRBJ2-7; D is perhaps TRBD1 (6 bases). This CDR3 comprises 14 residues. Germline loops: CDR1 DFQATT, CDR2 SNEGSKA (reference sequence). V gave up 4 bases and J gave up 3 bases, with 16 bases separating them. CDR3 residues: CSAMSGTLIYEQYF. As DNA, the CDR3 is TGCAGTGCTATGTCCGGGACACTGATCTACGAGCAGTACTTC.

This clonotype was seen only a few times. This may be a read error, as it is one base from a much larger clone. The chain has TRBV20-1 and TRBJ2-4, with D perhaps TRBD2 (6 bases). The CDR3 covers 13 residues. Germline CDR1 reads DFQATT; CDR2 reads SNEGSKA (reference sequence). Trimming cost V 2 bases and J 13 bases, with 18 bases left between them. CDR3 region: CSARLALVHEQYF. The DNA of the CDR3 is TGCAGTGCTAGACTAGCGCTCGTCCATGAGCAGTACTTC.

In this sample, this clonotype turned up many times. This chain joins TRBV7-2 and TRBJ1-5, with 9 nucleotides matching TRBD1. Germline V lookup: CDR1 SGHTA, CDR2 FQGNSA. J lost 7 bases, V lost 3 bases, and 7 bases had no gene match. This CDR3 region has 15 residues. CDR3 in DNA: TGTGCCAGCAGCTTTGCCGGGACAGGGAGCCAGCCCCAGCATTTT. Translating it yields CASSFAGTGSQPQHF.

Concerning this clonotype itself: The junction does not match germline at one end; this may be a read error. V and J are TRBV12-3 or TRBV12-4 and TRBJ2-3; perhaps D is TRBD1 or TRBD2 (5 bases each). This CDR3 has 15 residues. The CDR3 spells CANAPEGISTDAQYF. CDR3 bases: TGTGCCAACGCCCCTGAGGGGATTAGCACAGATGCGCAGTATTTT.